This T cell receptor (beta chain) was sequenced during a study of control samples from healthy donors and cancer patients. This clone appeared a few times. Clones were read by immunoSEQ multiplex PCR, and TCRdb kept only the in-frame ones, dropping some. The table has over 100,000 clones, more than 90% seen once; the top ten hold around 5.8%. The sequenced material came from blood. This clonotype was sampled from a man younger than 35 in good health.

CDR3 region: CASSETGLVGEQYF. The CDR3 nucleotides read TGTGCCAGCTCCGAGACAGGGCTGGTCGGCGAGCAGTACTTC. This sequence joins TRBV6-5 and TRBJ2-7, with TRBD1 matching 7 bases. The germline gives CDR1 MNHEY, CDR2 SVGAGI. V dropped 8 bases and J dropped 6; count of bases not matched to a gene: 13. CDR3 length equals 14 residues.